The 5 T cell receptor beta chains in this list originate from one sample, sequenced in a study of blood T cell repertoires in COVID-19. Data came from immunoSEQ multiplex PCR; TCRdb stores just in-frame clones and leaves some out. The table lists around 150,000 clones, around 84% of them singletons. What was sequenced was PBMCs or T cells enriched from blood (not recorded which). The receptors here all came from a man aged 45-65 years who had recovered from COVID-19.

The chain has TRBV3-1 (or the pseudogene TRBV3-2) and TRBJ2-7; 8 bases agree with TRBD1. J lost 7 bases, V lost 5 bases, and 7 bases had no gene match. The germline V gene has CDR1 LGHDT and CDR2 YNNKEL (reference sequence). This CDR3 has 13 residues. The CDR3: CASSSGTGGEQYF. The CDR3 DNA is TGTGCCAGCAGCTCCGGGACAGGTGGGGAGCAGTACTTC.

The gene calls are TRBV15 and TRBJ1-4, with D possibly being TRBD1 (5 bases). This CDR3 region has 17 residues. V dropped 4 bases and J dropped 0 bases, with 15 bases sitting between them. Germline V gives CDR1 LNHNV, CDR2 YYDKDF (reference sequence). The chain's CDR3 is CATSTQGRGTTNEKLFF. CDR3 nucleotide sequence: TGTGCCACCAGCACTCAGGGTCGGGGGACAACTAATGAAAAACTGTTTTTT.

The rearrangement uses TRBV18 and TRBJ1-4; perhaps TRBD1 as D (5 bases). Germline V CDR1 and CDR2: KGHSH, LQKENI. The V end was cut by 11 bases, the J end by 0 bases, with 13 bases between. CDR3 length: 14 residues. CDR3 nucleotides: TGTGCCTCACGCGACAGAGCAACTAATGAAAAACTGTTTTTT. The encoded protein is CASRDRATNEKLFF.

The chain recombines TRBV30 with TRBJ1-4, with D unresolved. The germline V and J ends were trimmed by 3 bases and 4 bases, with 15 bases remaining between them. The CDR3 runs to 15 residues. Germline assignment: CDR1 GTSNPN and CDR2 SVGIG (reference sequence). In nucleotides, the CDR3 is TGTGCCTGGAGCGAAGCCAGGCATTATAATGAAAAACTGTTTTTT. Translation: CAWSEARHYNEKLFF.

The CDR3 sequence is CASSPWTGPYNEQFF. The CDR3 DNA reads TGTGCCAGCAGCCCTTGGACAGGGCCCTACAATGAGCAGTTCTTC. V gene TRBV11-2 combines with J gene TRBJ2-1; 8 nucleotides agree with TRBD1. Germline V gives CDR1 SGHAT, CDR2 FQNNGV. V gave up 5 bases and J gave up 2 bases; unmatched junction bases: 5. The CDR3 consists of 15 residues.